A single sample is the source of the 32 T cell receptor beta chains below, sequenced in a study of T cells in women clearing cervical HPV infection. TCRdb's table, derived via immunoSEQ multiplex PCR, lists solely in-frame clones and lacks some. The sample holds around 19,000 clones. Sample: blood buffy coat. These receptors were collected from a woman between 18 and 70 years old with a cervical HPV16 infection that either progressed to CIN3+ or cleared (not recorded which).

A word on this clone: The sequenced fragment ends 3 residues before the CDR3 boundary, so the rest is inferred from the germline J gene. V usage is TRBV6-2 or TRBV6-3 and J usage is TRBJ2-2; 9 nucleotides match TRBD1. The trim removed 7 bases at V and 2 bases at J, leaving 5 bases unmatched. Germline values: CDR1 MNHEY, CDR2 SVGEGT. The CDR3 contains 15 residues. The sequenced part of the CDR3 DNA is TGTGCCAGCACCGGGGACAGGGAAAACACCGGGGAG. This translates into CASTGDRENTGE. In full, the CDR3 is CASTGDRENTGELFF.

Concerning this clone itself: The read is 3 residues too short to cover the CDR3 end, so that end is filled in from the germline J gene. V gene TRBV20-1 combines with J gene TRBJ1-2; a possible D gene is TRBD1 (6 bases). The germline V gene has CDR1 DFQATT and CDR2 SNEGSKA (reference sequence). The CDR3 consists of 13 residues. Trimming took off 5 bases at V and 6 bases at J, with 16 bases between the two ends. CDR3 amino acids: CSAWVDRDNGYTF. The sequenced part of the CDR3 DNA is TGCAGTGCTTGGGTAGATAGGGACAATGGC.

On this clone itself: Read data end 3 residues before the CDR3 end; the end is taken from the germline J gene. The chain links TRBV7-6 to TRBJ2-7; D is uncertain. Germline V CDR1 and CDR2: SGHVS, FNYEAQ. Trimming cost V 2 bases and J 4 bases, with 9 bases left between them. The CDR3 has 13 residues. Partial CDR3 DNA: TGTGCCAGCAGCTTAAATCAGGTGTACGAG. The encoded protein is CASSLNQVYE. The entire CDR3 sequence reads CASSLNQVYEQYF.

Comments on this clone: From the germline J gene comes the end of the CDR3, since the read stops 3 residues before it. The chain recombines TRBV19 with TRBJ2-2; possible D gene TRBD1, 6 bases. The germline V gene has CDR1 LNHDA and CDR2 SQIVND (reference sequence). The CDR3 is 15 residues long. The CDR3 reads CASSIAPGQNSPLFF. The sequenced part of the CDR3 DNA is TGTGCCAGTAGTATAGCACCGGGACAAAATTCACCG.

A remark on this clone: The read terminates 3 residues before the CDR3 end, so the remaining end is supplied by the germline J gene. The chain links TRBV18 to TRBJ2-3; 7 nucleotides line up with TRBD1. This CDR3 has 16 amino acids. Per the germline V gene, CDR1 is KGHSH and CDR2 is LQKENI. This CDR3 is CASSPFGAGGQETQYF. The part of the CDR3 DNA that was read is TGTGCCAGCTCACCTTTCGGAGCAGGGGGACAAGAGACG.

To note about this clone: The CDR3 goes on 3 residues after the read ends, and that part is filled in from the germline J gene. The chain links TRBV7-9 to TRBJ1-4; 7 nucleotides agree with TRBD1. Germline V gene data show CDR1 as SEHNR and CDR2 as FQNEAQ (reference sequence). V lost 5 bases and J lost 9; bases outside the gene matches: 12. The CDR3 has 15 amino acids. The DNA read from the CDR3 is TGTGCCAGCAGCGTATGGACAGGAGGGGAAAAAAAA. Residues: CASSVWTGGEKK. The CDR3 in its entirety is CASSVWTGGEKKLFF.

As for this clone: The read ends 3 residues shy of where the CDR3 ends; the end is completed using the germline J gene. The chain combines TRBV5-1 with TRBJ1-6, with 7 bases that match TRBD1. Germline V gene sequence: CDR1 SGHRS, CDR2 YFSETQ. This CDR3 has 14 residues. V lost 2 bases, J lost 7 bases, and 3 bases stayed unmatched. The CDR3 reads CASSLGQVNSPLHF. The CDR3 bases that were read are TGCGCCAGCAGCTTAGGACAGGTCAATTCACCC.

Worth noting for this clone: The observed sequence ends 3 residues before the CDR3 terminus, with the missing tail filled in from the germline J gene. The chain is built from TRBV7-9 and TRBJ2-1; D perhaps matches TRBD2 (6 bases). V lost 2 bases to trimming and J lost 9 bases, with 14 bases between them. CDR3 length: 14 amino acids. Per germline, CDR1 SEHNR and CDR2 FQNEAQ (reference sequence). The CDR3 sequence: CASSLIALAFEQFF. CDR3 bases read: TGTGCCAGCAGCTTAATAGCCCTAGCGTTTGAG.

Partial CDR3 DNA: TGTGCCAGCAGCGTCCGGGACAGGGAACCC. Encoded protein: CASSVRDREP. The full CDR3 is CASSVRDREPLHF. The genes are TRBV7-9 and TRBJ1-6; TRBD1 aligns across 9 bases. The read terminates 3 residues before the CDR3 end, so the remaining end is supplied by the germline J gene. This CDR3 is built from 13 residues. The germline V gene encodes CDR1 SEHNR and CDR2 FQNEAQ (reference sequence). V gave up 5 bases and J gave up 12 bases; unmatched junction bases: 5.

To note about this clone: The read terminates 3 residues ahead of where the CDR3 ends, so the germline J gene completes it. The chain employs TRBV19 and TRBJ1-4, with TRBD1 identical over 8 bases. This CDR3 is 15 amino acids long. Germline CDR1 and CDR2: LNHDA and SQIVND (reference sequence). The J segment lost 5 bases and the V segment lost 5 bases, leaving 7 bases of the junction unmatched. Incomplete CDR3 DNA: TGTGCCAGTAGTGACCCAAACAGGGGGAATGAAAAA. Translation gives CASSDPNRGNEK. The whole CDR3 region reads CASSDPNRGNEKLFF.

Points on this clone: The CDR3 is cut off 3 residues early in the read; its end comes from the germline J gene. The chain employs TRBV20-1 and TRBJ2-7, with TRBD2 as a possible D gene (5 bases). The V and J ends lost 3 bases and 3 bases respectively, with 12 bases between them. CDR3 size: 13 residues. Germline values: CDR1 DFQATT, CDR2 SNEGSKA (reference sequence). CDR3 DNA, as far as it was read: TGCAGTGCTAGCGGGGTGCTCAGCTACGAG. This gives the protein CSASGVLSYE. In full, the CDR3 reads CSASGVLSYEQYF.

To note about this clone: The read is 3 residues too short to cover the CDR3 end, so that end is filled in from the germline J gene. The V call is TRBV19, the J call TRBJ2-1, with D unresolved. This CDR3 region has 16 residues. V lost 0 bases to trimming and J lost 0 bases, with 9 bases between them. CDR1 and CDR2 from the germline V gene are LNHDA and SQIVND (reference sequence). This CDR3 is CASSIDLTGSYNEQFF. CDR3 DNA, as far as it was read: TGTGCCAGTAGTATAGATTTAACGGGCTCCTACAATGAG.

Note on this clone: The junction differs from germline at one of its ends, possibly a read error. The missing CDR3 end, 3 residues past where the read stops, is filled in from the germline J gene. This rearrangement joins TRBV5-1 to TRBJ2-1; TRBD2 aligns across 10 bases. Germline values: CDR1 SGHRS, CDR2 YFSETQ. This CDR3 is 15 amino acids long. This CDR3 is CASSLDSGGYNEQFF. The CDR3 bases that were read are TGCGCCAGCAGTTTGGATAGCGGGGGGTACAATGAG.

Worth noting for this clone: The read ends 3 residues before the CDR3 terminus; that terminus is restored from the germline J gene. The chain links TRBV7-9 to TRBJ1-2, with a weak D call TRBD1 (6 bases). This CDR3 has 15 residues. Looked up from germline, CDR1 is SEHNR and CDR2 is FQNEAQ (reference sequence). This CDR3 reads CASSLFGRQVLGYTF. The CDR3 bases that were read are TGTGCCAGCAGCTTGTTTGGGAGACAGGTTCTAGGC.

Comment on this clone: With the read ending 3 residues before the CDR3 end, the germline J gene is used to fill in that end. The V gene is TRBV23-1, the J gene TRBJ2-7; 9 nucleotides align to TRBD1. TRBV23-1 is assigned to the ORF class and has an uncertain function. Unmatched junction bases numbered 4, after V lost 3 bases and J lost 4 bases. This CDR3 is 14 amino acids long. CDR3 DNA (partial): TGCGCCAGCAGTCAGGGGACAGGGAGATACGAG. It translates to CASSQGTGRYE. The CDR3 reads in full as CASSQGTGRYEQYF.

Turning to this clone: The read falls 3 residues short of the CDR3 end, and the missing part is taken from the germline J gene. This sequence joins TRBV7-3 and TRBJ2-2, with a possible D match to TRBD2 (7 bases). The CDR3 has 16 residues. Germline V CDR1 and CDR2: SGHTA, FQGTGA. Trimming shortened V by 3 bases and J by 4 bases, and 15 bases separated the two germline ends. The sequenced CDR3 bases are TGTGCCAGCAGCTTCGGAGGGGGGGCCCGCACCGGGGAG. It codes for CASSFGGGARTGE. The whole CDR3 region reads CASSFGGGARTGELFF.

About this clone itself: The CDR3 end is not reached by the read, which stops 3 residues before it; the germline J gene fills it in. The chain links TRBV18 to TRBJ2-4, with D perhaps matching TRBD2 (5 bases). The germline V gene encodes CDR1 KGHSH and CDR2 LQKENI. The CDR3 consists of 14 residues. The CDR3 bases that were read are TGTGCCAGCTCACCAGACGCGGAGGTTTCGGGT. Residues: CASSPDAEVSG. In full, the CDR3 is CASSPDAEVSGQYF.

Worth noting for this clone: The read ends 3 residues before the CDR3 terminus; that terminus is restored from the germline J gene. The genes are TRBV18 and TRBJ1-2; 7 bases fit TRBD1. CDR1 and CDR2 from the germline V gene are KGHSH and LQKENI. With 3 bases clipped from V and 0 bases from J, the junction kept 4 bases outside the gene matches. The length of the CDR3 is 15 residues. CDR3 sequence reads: CASSPGGQANYGYTF. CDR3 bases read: TGTGCCAGCTCACCCGGAGGACAGGCTAACTATGGC.

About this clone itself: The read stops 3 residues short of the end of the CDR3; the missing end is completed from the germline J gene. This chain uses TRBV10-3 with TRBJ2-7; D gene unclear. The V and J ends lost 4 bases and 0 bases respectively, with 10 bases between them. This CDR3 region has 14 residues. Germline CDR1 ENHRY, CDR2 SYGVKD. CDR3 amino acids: CAISVGQSSYEQYF. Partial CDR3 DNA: TGTGCCATCAGTGTTGGGCAGAGCTCCTACGAG.

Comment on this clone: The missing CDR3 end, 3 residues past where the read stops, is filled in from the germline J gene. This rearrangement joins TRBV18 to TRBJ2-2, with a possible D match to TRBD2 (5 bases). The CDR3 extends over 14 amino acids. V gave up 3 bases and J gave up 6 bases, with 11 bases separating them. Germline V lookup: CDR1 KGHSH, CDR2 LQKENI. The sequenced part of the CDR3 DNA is TGTGCCAGCTCACCCGGAGGCGGGTCCGGGGAG. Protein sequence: CASSPGGGSGE. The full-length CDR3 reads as CASSPGGGSGELFF. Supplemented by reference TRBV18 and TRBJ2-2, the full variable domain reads NAGVMQNPRHLVRRRGQEARLRCSPMKGHSHVYWYRQLPEEGLKFMVYLQKENIIDESGMPKERFSAEFPKEGPSILRIQQVVRGDSAAYFCASSPGGGSGELFFGEGSRLTVL.

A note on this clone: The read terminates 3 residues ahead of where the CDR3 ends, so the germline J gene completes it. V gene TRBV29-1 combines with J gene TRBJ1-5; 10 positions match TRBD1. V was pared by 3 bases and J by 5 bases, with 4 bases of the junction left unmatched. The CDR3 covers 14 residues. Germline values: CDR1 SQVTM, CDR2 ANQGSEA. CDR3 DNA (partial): TGCAGCGTTGAGGGAGGGACAGGGGATCAGCCC. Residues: CSVEGGTGDQP. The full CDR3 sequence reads CSVEGGTGDQPQHF.

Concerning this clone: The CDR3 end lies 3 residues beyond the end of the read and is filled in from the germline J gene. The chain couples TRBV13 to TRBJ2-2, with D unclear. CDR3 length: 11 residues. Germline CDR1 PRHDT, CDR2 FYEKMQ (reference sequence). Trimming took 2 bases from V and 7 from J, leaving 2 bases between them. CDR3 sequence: CASSLYGELFF. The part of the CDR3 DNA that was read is TGTGCCAGCAGCTTATACGGGGAG.

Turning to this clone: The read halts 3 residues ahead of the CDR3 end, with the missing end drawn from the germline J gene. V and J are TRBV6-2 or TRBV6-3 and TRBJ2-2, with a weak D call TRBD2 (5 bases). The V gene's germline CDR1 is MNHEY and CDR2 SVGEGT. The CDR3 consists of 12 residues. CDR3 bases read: TGTGCCAGCAGTCTTCGGGGAGAAAAG. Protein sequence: CASSLRGEK. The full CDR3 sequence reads CASSLRGEKLFF.

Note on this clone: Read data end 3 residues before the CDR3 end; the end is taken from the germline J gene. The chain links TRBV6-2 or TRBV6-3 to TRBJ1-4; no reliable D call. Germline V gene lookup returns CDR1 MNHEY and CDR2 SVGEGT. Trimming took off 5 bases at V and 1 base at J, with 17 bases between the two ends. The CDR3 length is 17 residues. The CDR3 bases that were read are TGTGCCAGCAGTCCTCATAACCCAGCGGGAACTAATGAAAAA. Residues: CASSPHNPAGTNEK. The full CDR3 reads CASSPHNPAGTNEKLFF.

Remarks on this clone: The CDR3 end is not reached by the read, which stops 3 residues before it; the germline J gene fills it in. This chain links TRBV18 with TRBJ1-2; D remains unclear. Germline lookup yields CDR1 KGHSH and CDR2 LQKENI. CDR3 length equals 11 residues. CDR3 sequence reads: CASSTPGDYTF. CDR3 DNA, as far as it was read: TGTGCCAGCTCAACCCCCGGGGAC.

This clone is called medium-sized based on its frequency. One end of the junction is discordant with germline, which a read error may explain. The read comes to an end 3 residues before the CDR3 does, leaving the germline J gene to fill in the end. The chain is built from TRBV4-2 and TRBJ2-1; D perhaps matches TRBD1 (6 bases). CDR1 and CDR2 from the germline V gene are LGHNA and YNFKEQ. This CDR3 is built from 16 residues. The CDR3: CASSSGQPRGTYEQFF. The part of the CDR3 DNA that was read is TGCGCCAGCAGTTCCGGACAGCCCAGGGGAACCTATGAG.

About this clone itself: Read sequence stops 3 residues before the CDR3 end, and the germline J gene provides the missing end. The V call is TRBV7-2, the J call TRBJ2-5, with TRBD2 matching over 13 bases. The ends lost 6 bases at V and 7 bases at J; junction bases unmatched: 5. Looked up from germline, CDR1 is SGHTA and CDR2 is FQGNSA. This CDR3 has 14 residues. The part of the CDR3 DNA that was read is TGTGCCAGCAGTTCCGGACTAGCGGGGGCGACC. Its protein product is CASSSGLAGAT. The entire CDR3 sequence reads CASSSGLAGATQYF.

The CDR3 is CASSIAQEADTQYF. Incomplete CDR3 DNA: TGTGCCAGTAGTATAGCACAGGAGGCAGATACG. This chain uses TRBV19 with TRBJ2-3; the D gene could be TRBD1 or TRBD2 (5 bases each). The missing CDR3 end, 3 residues past where the read stops, is filled in from the germline J gene. The CDR3 runs 14 residues. Trimming left V 1 base short and J 4 bases short, with 9 bases between. Germline V gene sequence: CDR1 LNHDA, CDR2 SQIVND (reference sequence).

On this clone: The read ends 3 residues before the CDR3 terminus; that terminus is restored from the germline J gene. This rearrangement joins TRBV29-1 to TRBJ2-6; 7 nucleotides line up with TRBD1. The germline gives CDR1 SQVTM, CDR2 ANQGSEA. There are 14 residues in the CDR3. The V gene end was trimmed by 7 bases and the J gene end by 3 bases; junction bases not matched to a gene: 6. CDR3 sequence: CSALQGNGANVLTF. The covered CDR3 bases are TGCAGCGCCCTACAGGGGAATGGGGCCAACGTC.

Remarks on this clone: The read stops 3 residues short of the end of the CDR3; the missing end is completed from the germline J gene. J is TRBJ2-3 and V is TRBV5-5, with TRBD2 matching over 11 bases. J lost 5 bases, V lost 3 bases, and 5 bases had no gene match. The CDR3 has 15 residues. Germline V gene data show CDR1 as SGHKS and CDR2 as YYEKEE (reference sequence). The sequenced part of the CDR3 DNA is TGTGCCAGCAGCTCACTAGCGGGGGTTGAAGATACG. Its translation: CASSSLAGVEDT. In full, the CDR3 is CASSSLAGVEDTQYF.

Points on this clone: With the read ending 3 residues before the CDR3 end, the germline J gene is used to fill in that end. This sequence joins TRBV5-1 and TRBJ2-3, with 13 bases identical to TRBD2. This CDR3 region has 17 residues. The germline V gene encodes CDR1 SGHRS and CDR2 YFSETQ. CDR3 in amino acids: CASSLGLAGVYQETQYF. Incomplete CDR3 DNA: TGCGCCAGCAGCTTAGGACTAGCGGGGGTTTACCAAGAGACG. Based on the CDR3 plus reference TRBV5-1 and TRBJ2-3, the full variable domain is KAGVTQTPRYLIKTRGQQVTLSCSPISGHRSVSWYQQTPGQGLQFLFEYFSETQRNKGNFPGRFSGRQFSNSRSEMNVSTLELGDSALYLCASSLGLAGVYQETQYFGPGTRLTVL.

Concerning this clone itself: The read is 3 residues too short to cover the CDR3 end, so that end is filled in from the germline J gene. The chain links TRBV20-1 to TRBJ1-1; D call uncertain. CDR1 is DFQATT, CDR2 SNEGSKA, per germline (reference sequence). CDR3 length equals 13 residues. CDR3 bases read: TGCAGTGCTCTACAGACGGGGAGACCCGAA. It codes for CSALQTGRPE. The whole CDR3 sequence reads CSALQTGRPEAFF.